This T cell receptor (beta chain) was observed in a study of cytomegalovirus exposure and HLA in healthy donors. Vbeta (60) and Jbeta (13) primers were used in the PCR. Sequenced by immunoSEQ multiplex PCR; TCRdb stores in-frame clones only, minus some. The listing records tens of thousands of clones. The CDR3 is 13 amino acids. Germline lookup yields CDR1 KGHSH and CDR2 LQKENI. Trimming removed 3 bases from V and 9 bases from J, with 12 bases in between. The origin of this receptor is a woman between 35 and 50 years old in good health and CMV-seropositive. The sample consisted of PBMCs. The chain has TRBV18 and TRBJ1-5; a possible D gene is TRBD1 (5 bases). CDR3 sequence reads: CASSPDSFRPQHF. Here the CDR3 DNA reads TGTGCCAGCTCACCTGACAGCTTTCGGCCCCAGCATTTT.